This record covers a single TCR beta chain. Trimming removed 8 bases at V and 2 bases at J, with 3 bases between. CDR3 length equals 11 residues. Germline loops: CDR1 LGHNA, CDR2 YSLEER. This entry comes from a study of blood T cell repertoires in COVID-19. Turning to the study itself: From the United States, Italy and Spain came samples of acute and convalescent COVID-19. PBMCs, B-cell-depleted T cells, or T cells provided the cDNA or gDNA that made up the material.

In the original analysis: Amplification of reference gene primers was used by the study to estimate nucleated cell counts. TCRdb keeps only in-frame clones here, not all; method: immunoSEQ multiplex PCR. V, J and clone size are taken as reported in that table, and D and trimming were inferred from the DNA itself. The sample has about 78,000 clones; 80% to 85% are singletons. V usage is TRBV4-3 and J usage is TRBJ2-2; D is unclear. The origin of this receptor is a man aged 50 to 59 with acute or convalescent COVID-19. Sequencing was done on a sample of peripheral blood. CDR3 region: CASGNTGELFF. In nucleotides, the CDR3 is TGCGCCAGCGGCAACACCGGGGAGCTGTTTTTT.